One sample yielded the 28 T cell receptor beta chains listed below, sequenced in a study of tumor-infiltrating lymphocytes in primary liver carcinoma. cDNA specific to TCR beta was made from 450 to 500 ng of total RNA, with a constant-region primer employed for priming. Generation of the TCR beta libraries relied on three nested multiplex PCR rounds using slightly modified ARM-PCR. TRBV1-TRBV30 forward and Cbeta reverse primers drove the first two roughly 11-cycle rounds. A single record per CDR3 protein comes from TCRdb applying MiXCR to the multiplex PCR reads. The top ten hold roughly 20% of the sample, which has fewer than 250,000 distinct CDR3 sequences, approximately 86% seen once. Bulk tissue was left unsorted, and RNA and DNA were co-extracted from 20-30 mg of it. The sample comprised tumor tissue from primary liver carcinoma. These receptors originate from a man aged 35 to 55 with primary liver carcinoma and hepatitis B virus infection.

A word on this clonotype: A junction boundary mismatches the germline segment, possibly from a read error. The rearrangement joins TRBV4-1 to TRBJ1-5, with D possibly matching TRBD1 (6 bases). The CDR3 sequence is 15 residues long. Germline V CDR1 and CDR2: MGHRA, YSYEKL. This CDR3 reads CANSPQGNINQPQHF. CDR3 nucleotide sequence: TGCGCCAACAGCCCCCAGGGGAATATCAATCAGCCCCAACATTTT.

J is TRBJ2-7 and V is TRBV14; perhaps TRBD2 as D (6 bases). This CDR3 contains 13 residues. The ends were cut back, 2 bases at V and 7 bases at J, with 12 bases in the middle. Germline lookup yields CDR1 SGHDN and CDR2 FVKESK. This CDR3 reads CASSQNLACEQYF. The CDR3 nucleotides read TGTGCCAGCAGCCAAAATCTAGCGTGTGAGCAGTACTTC.

A remark on this clonotype: Lacking the conserved final phenylalanine or tryptophan, this CDR3 likely reflects a read error. V gene TRBV11-2 combines with J gene TRBJ2-1; the D gene is possibly TRBD2 (6 bases). CDR3 length equals 16 residues. Germline V lookup: CDR1 SGHAT, CDR2 FQNNGV. V shed 1 base and J shed 7 bases, with 17 bases lying between them. This CDR3 is CASSLGIGRLVNEQFS. CDR3 DNA sequence: TGTGCCAGCAGCTTAGGGATAGGGAGGCTTGTAAATGAGCAGTTCTCC.

Note on this clonotype: A junction boundary mismatches the germline segment, possibly from a read error. CDR3 loop: CSVTLAGVTDTLYF. The CDR3 DNA is TGCAGCGTTACTCTAGCGGGAGTAACAGATACGCTGTATTTT. The rearrangement uses TRBV29-1 and TRBJ2-3; 10 bases align to TRBD2. The germline gives CDR1 SQVTM, CDR2 ANQGSEA. CDR3 length: 14 amino acids.

The V and J genes are TRBV28 and TRBJ1-3, with no clear D. The ends were cut back, 5 bases at V and 8 bases at J, with 13 bases in the middle. Germline CDR1 MDHEN, CDR2 SYDVKM. The CDR3 has 13 residues. The CDR3 here is CASSLPDKDTIYF. CDR3 nucleotides: TGTGCCAGCAGTCTTCCAGACAAAGACACCATATATTTT. Filled out from reference TRBV28 and TRBJ1-3, the complete variable domain reads DVKVTQSSRYLVKRTGEKVFLECVQDMDHENMFWYRQDPGLGLRLIYFSYDVKMKEKGDIPEGYSVSREKKERFSLILESASTNQTSMYLCASSLPDKDTIYFGEGSWLTVV.

About this clonotype: One base away lies a much larger clone, so this may be a sequencing read error. The chain employs TRBV4-3 and TRBJ2-3; D may be TRBD2 (6 bases). The germline gives CDR1 LGHNA, CDR2 YSLEER. The length of the CDR3 is 20 residues. The DNA for the CDR3 is TGCGTCAGCAGCCAAGACGGTGGACCCACGGGAGATCGAAGCACAGATACGCAGTATTTT. Its protein is CVSSQDGGPTGDRSTDTQYF.

In the case of this clonotype: A read error may account for a junction end that differs from germline. V and J are TRBV10-2 and TRBJ2-5; possible D gene TRBD1, 5 bases. The CDR3 is made up of 11 amino acids. Germline CDR1 WSHSY, CDR2 SAAADI. CDR3 protein: CANRHQETHYF. The DNA of the CDR3 is TGCGCCAACAGGCATCAAGAGACCCACTACTTC.

For this clonotype: A read error may produce the germline difference seen at one junction end. This chain joins TRBV2 and TRBJ1-5, with 7 bases aligning to TRBD1. Germline assignment: CDR1 SNHLY and CDR2 FYNNEI. This CDR3 spans 14 amino acids. The CDR3 region is CVSSAVGGNQPQYF. CDR3 in DNA: TGTGTCAGCAGCGCGGTAGGGGGCAATCAGCCCCAGTATTTC.

This sequence joins TRBV11-1 and TRBJ2-1, with TRBD2 matching over 12 bases. CDR1 and CDR2 (germline): SGHAT, FQDESV (reference sequence). This CDR3 has 17 amino acids. V lost 4 bases, J lost 7 bases, and 11 bases stayed unmatched. The CDR3 region has the DNA TGTGCCAGCAGCTCTCCCTCGACTAGCGGGAGTCAAAATGAGCAGTTCTTC. It yields the protein CASSSPSTSGSQNEQFF.

As concerns this clonotype: One junction end disagrees with the germline gene, perhaps due to a read error. This chain connects TRBV5-6 to TRBJ2-5; D not certain. This CDR3 has 13 amino acids. CDR1 is SGHDT, CDR2 YYEEEE, per germline. The CDR3 DNA is TGTGCCAGCAGCTTCGGCACGCAAGATACCCAATACTTC. Translated: CASSFGTQDTQYF.

Concerning this clonotype itself: Possible read error: a much larger clone is one base away. J is TRBJ1-3 and V is TRBV11-2; D is ambiguous. The CDR3 totals 17 residues. Germline CDR1 SGHAT, CDR2 FQNNGV. The CDR3 DNA reads as TGTGCCAGCAGCGTCTCCCATACCCGGGCCCCTGGAAACACCACATATTTT. Amino acids: CASSVSHTRAPGNTTYF.

V gene TRBV7-9 combines with J gene TRBJ2-1; TRBD1 is a possible D gene (5 bases). Germline V CDR1 and CDR2: SEHNR, FQNEAQ (reference sequence). CDR3 length: 13 residues. V lost 7 bases, J lost 10 bases, and 17 bases lay in between. CDR3 residues: CASKLEAGLEQFF. The CDR3 DNA is TGTGCCAGCAAGTTAGAGGCAGGGTTGGAGCAGTTCTTC.

Turning to this clonotype: At one end the junction does not follow the germline gene, possibly because of a read error. The V and J genes are TRBV11-2 and TRBJ2-6; tentative D call: TRBD1 (5 bases). Germline CDR1 SGHAT, CDR2 FQNNGV. The CDR3 is 15 amino acids. As DNA, the CDR3 is TGTGGCAGCAGCTTAGACCGGGCTGGGGCCAACGTCCTGAATTTC. Residues: CGSSLDRAGANVLNF.

The chain combines TRBV11-1 with TRBJ2-7, with unresolved D. Trimming removed 6 bases at V and 11 bases at J, with 20 bases between. Looked up from germline, CDR1 is SGHAT and CDR2 is FQDESV (reference sequence). This CDR3 has 13 amino acids. In nucleotides, the CDR3 is TGTGCCAGCAGGGGGAAGCGATCCTATGATAAGTACTTC. Its protein is CASRGKRSYDKYF.

In regard to this clonotype: An end of the junction differs from the germline gene, which may be a read error. The genes are TRBV11-1 and TRBJ2-1; D is unclear. CDR1 and CDR2 (germline): SGHAT, FQDESV (reference sequence). CDR3 length equals 16 residues. The CDR3 loop reads CASNPGSSEIYNEQFF. CDR3 nucleotide sequence: TGTGCCAGCAACCCAGGCAGCAGCGAGATCTACAATGAACAGTTCTTC.

This clonotype has just a few counts. Germline is not matched at one junction end, which may reflect a read error. This sequence joins TRBV10-2 and TRBJ2-2; D remains ambiguous. In germline, CDR1 is WSHSY, CDR2 SAAADI. The CDR3 loop spans 14 amino acids. This CDR3 is CASSGRRRSGELFF. The CDR3 coding sequence is TGCGCTAGCAGTGGACGAAGAAGGAGTGGGGAGCTGTTTTTT.

The chain couples TRBV6-2 or TRBV6-3 to TRBJ2-1, with D possibly TRBD2 on 5 matching bases. The better agreement between TRBJ2-7 and the DNA end casts doubt on the J call. The V gene's germline CDR1 is MNHEY and CDR2 SVGEGT. The CDR3 is 13 residues long. In nucleotides, the CDR3 is TGTGCCAGCAGTTATCAACTAGTCAGTGAGCAGTACTTC. It codes for CASSYQLVSEQYF.

Note on this clonotype: A read error may account for a junction end that differs from germline. V is TRBV6-2 or TRBV6-3 and J is TRBJ2-7; the match to TRBD2 covers 10 bases. Germline V CDR1 and CDR2: MNHEY, SVGEGT. The CDR3 covers 15 residues. CDR3: CPSSTRTSGGYEQYF. In nucleotides, the CDR3 is TGTCCCAGCAGTACTCGGACTAGCGGAGGGTACGAGCAGTACTTC.

The V and J genes are TRBV5-5 and TRBJ2-7; D is uncertain. The CDR3 length is 13 residues. Germline V gene sequence: CDR1 SGHKS, CDR2 YYEKEE (reference sequence). The V and J ends lost 4 bases and 5 bases respectively, with 13 bases between them. CDR3 loop: CASSLFLRDEQYF. The CDR3 DNA reads TGTGCCAGCAGCCTTTTTCTCCGGGACGAGCAGTACTTC.

For this clonotype: One junction end disagrees with the germline gene, perhaps due to a read error. The V gene is TRBV12-3 or TRBV12-4, the J gene TRBJ2-1, with no clear D. The CDR3 has 16 amino acids. CDR3 region: CASSGPRRTPPDEQLF. The DNA for the CDR3 is TGTGCCAGTAGTGGGCCCCGGCGAACCCCTCCGGATGAGCAGTTATTC.

For this clonotype: This may arise from a read error, as a much more abundant clone is one base away. The chain joins TRBV28 to TRBJ1-4; TRBD1 agrees at 9 bases. CDR3 length: 16 residues. CDR1 and CDR2 (germline): MDHEN, SYDVKM. The CDR3, as DNA: TGTGCCAGCAGACATTCTGCCGGGACAGGGTATAAAAAACTGTATTTT. This sequence encodes CASRHSAGTGYKKLYF.

Details on this clonotype: Mismatch with germline at one junction end may stem from a read error. DNA for the CDR3: TGTGCCAGTAGCTTATACAGCTCCGCGGGAGGGTCCTACTATGAGCAGTTCTTC. The encoded protein is CASSLYSSAGGSYYEQFF. The rearrangement joins TRBV11-1 to TRBJ2-1; 9 nucleotides align to TRBD2. Germline values: CDR1 SGHAT, CDR2 FQDESV (reference sequence). This CDR3 has 18 amino acids.

Details on this clonotype: A junction end diverges from the germline sequence, so it may reflect a read error. The chain carries TRBV5-4 and TRBJ2-5; TRBD2 matches 7 bases. Per germline, CDR1 SGHNT and CDR2 YYREEE (reference sequence). CDR3 length equals 15 residues. The CDR3 loop reads CDSRSVVGGPETQYF. CDR3 DNA: TGTGACAGCAGATCCGTAGTGGGAGGGCCAGAGACCCAGTACTTC.

This clonotype was detected only once. Sequence at one end of the junction differs from germline and may be a read error. The rearrangement uses TRBV29-1 and TRBJ2-3, with D perhaps being TRBD1 or TRBD2 (5 bases each). In germline, CDR1 is SQVTM, CDR2 ANQGSEA. The CDR3 has 17 residues. This CDR3 reads CSAPTVGPQGLSATQYF. DNA for the CDR3: TGCAGCGCCCCGACAGTGGGACCCCAAGGGTTGTCGGCTACGCAATATTTT.

Note on this clonotype: A much larger clone is a single base away; this may be a read error. The chain combines TRBV7-9 with TRBJ1-2, with 7 bases aligning to TRBD1. The length of the CDR3 is 12 residues. Germline CDR1 is SEHNR and CDR2 is FQNEAQ (reference sequence). The chain's CDR3 is CSSSFQGEGYTF. CDR3 DNA sequence: TGTTCCAGCAGCTTCCAGGGGGAGGGCTACACCTTC.

With respect to this clonotype: A much more abundant neighbour one base away suggests this may be a read error. V usage is TRBV30 and J usage is TRBJ1-6, with D unclear. V was pared by 1 base and J by 8 bases, with 6 bases between. CDR1 and CDR2 from the germline V gene are GTSNPN and SVGIG (reference sequence). The CDR3 is made up of 12 amino acids. The CDR3 DNA reads as TGTGCCTGGAGTGGACCCGATTCACCCCTCCACTTT. It translates to CAWSGPDSPLHF.

As for this clonotype: The junction departs from the called germline gene at one end, perhaps through a read error. This sequence joins TRBV6-1 and TRBJ2-2; D perhaps matches TRBD2 (7 bases). The CDR3 runs 15 residues. Germline V lookup: CDR1 MNHNS, CDR2 SASEGT. The CDR3 here is CANSNTGGTPGELLF. CDR3 sequence (DNA): TGTGCCAACAGTAACACCGGGGGGACACCCGGGGAGTTGCTTTTT.

For this clonotype: Mismatch with germline at one junction end may stem from a read error. The chain employs TRBV11-1 and TRBJ2-1; 7 bases line up with TRBD1. Germline-derived CDR1 and CDR2 are SGHAT and FQDESV (reference sequence). CDR3 length equals 16 residues. CDR3 bases: TGCGCCTGCAGCTTGGGACAGTCCAACTCCTACAAAGAGCAGTTCTTC. Translation: CACSLGQSNSYKEQFF.